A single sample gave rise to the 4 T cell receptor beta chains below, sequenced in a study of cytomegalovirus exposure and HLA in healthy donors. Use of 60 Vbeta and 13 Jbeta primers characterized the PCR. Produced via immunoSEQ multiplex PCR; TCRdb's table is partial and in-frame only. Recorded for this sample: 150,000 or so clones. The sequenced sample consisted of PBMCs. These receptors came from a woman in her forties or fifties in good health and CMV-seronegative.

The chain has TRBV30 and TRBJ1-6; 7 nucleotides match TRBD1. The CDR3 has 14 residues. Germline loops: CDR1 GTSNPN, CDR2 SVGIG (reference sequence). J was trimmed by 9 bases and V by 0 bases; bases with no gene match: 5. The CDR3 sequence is CAWSVPQGTSPLHF. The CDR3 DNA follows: TGTGCCTGGAGTGTACCACAGGGGACTTCACCCCTCCACTTT. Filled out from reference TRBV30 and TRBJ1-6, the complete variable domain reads SQTIHQWPATLVQPVGSPLSLECTVEGTSNPNLYWYRQAAGRGLQLLFYSVGIGQISSEVPQNLSASRPQDRQFILSSKKLLLSDSGFYLCAWSVPQGTSPLHFGNGTRLTVT.

The CDR3 reads CAWSVHTDSNQPQHF. The CDR3 DNA is TGTGCCTGGAGTGTACACACAGATAGCAATCAGCCCCAGCATTTT. The chain couples TRBV30 to TRBJ1-5; D gene uncertain. V lost 0 bases and J lost 0, with 9 bases in between. Germline CDR1 GTSNPN, CDR2 SVGIG (reference sequence). CDR3 length: 15 residues.

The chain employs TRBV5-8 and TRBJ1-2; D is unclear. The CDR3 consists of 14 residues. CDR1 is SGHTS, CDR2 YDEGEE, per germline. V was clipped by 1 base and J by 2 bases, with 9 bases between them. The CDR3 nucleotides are TGTGCCAGCAGCTTGAGCAGGATAAACTATGGCTACACCTTC. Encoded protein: CASSLSRINYGYTF.

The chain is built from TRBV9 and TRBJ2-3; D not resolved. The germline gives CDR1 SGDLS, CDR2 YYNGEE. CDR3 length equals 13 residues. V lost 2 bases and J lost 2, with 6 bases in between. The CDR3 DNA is TGTGCCAGCAGCGTTGGAGACACAGATACGCAGTATTTT. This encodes CASSVGDTDTQYF.